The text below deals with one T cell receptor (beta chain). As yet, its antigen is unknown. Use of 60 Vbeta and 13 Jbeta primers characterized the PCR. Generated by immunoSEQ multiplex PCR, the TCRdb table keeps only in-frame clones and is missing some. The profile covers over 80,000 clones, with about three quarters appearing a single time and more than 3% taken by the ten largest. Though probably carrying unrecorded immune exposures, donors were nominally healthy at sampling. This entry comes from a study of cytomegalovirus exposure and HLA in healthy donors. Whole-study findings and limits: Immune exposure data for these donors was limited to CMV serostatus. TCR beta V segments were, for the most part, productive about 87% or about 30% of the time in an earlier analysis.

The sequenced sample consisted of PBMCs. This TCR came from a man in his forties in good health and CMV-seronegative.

The CDR3 region has the DNA TGCGCCAGCAGCTTTACAGACTCTGGAAACACCATATATTTT. This gives the protein CASSFTDSGNTIYF. This chain uses TRBV5-1 with TRBJ1-3, with no clear D. Trimming removed 2 bases from V and 0 bases from J, with 6 bases in between. This CDR3 region has 14 residues. CDR1 SGHRS and CDR2 YFSETQ come from the germline V gene.